Shown below are 9 T cell receptor beta chains from a single sample sequenced in a study of blood T cell repertoires in COVID-19. Sequenced by immunoSEQ multiplex PCR; TCRdb stores in-frame clones only, minus some. The table has 200,000 to 250,000 clones, 86% seen once. Sample: peripheral blood. Receptors originate from a man older than 75 with acute or convalescent COVID-19.

The chain employs TRBV19 and TRBJ1-1, with 9 bases identical to TRBD1. Germline trimming cut 4 bases from V and 8 bases from J; bases unmatched to any gene: 8. The CDR3 length is 14 residues. The germline gives CDR1 LNHDA, CDR2 SQIVND (reference sequence). CDR3: CASSTTGTGSEAFF. The CDR3 DNA sequence: TGTGCCAGTAGTACGACCGGGACAGGGTCGGAAGCTTTCTTT.

The J gene is TRBJ2-3, the V gene TRBV6-5; TRBD1 might be the D (5 bases). V dropped 5 bases and J dropped 4 bases, with 10 bases sitting between them. The CDR3 is 13 amino acids. From germline, CDR1 is MNHEY and CDR2 SVGAGI. The CDR3 spells CASSNDRADTQYF. The DNA of the CDR3 is TGTGCCAGCAGTAACGACAGAGCAGATACGCAGTATTTT.

This clone was found a few times. The CDR3 loop is CASSHPTSPTFHGYTF. Here the CDR3 DNA reads TGTGCCAGCAGCCACCCGACAAGCCCGACCTTCCATGGCTACACCTTC. The chain is built from TRBV9 and TRBJ1-2, with D hard to call. The CDR3 contains 16 residues. CDR1 is SGDLS and CDR2 is YYNGEE in the germline V gene. Trimming pared 4 bases from V and 6 bases from J, leaving 22 bases between.

J is TRBJ1-1 and V is TRBV6-6; maybe TRBD1 (5 bases). Germline CDR1 reads MNHNY; CDR2 reads SVGAGI (reference sequence). This CDR3 region has 16 residues. The V and J ends lost 6 bases and 4 bases respectively, with 21 bases between them. The DNA of the CDR3 is TGTGCCAGCAGGGACCCGGGACTCACGCGGCGCACTGAAGCTTTCTTT. It specifies CASRDPGLTRRTEAFF.

This clone was detected once. This sequence joins TRBV5-1 and TRBJ2-3, with D possibly TRBD2 on 6 matching bases. Germline loops: CDR1 SGHRS, CDR2 YFSETQ. Trimming removed 0 bases at V and 0 bases at J, with 11 bases between. The CDR3 consists of 16 residues. The CDR3 DNA reads TGCGCCAGCAGCTTGGGGGCCGCGGGAAGCACAGATACGCAGTATTTT. Protein sequence: CASSLGAAGSTDTQYF.

The chain couples TRBV21-1 to TRBJ1-2; TRBD1 is the table's D call, not checked against the DNA. TRBV21-1 is labeled a pseudogene. The length of the CDR3 is 18 residues. CDR3 sequence: CASSKVPDRRLIYGSYTF. CDR3 coding DNA: TGTGCCAGCAGCAAAGTTCCGGACAGGAGACTTATCTATGGGAGCTACACCTTC.

Many counts were recorded for this clone. The V and J genes are TRBV12-3 or TRBV12-4 and TRBJ1-1, with D tentatively TRBD1 (6 bases). Trimming removed 10 bases at V and 4 bases at J, with 16 bases between. There are 13 residues in the CDR3. Here the CDR3 reads CATQGNGATEAFF. CDR3 coding DNA: TGTGCCACCCAGGGGAATGGGGCCACTGAAGCTTTCTTT.

The chain links TRBV15 to TRBJ2-2; 7 nucleotides line up with TRBD2. Unmatched junction bases numbered 9, after V lost 0 bases and J lost 5 bases. The CDR3 runs 17 residues. Germline V gene sequence: CDR1 LNHNV, CDR2 YYDKDF (reference sequence). CDR3 loop: CATSRDQAGVQTGELFF. For the CDR3, the DNA is TGTGCCACCAGCAGAGACCAGGCGGGAGTACAGACCGGGGAGCTGTTTTTT.

Here the CDR3 DNA reads TGTGCCAGCAGCTTAGCGACAGGCCCCTCTGGAAACACCATATATTTT. Translated: CASSLATGPSGNTIYF. The chain is built from TRBV7-6 and TRBJ1-3; a possible D gene is TRBD1 (6 bases). This CDR3 contains 16 residues. Germline values: CDR1 SGHVS, CDR2 FNYEAQ. V was pared by 0 bases and J by 0 bases, with 9 bases between.